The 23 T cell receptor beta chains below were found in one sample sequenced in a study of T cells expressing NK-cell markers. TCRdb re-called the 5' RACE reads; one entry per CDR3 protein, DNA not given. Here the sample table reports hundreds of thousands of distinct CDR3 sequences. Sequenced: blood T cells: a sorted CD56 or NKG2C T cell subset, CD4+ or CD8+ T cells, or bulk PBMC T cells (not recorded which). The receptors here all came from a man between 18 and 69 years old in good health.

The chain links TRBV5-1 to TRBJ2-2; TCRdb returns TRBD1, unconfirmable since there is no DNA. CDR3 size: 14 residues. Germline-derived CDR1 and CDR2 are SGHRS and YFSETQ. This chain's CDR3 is CASSSRQGHGELFF. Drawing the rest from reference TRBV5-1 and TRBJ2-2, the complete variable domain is KAGVTQTPRYLIKTRGQQVTLSCSPISGHRSVSWYQQTPGQGLQFLFEYFSETQRNKGNFPGRFSGRQFSNSRSEMNVSTLELGDSALYLCASSSRQGHGELFFGEGSRLTVL.

CDR3 in amino acids: CASSPGWGGYNEKLFF. The chain combines TRBV7-9 with TRBJ1-4. There are 16 residues in the CDR3. Germline V gene data show CDR1 as SEHNR and CDR2 as FQNEAQ (reference sequence).

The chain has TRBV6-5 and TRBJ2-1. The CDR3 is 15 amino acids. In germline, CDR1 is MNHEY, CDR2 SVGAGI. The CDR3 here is CAASLGANSYNEQFF.

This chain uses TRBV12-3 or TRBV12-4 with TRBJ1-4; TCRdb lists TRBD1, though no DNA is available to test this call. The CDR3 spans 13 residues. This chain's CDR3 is CASRATGVEKLFF.

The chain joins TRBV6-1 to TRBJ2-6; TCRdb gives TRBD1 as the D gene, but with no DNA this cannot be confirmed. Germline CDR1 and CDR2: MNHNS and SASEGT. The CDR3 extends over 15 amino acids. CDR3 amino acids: CASSPGLSGANVLTF.

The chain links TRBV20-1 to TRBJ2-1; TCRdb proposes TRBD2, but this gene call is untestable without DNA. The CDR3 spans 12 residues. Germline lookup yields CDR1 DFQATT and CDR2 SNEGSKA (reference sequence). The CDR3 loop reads CSATSGGSEQFF.

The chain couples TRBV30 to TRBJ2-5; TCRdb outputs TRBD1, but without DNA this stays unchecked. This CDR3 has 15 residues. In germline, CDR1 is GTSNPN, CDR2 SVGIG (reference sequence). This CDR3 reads CAWRTPGTGGETQYF.

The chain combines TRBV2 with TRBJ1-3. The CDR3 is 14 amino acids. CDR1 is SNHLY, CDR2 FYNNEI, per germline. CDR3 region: CASSGTGTVNTIYF.

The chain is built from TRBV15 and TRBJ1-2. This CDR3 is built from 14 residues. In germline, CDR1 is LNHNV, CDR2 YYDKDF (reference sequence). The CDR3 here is CATSRGESFYGYTF.

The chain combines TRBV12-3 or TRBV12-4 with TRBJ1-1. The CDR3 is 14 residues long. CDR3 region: CASSLVGRKTEAFF.

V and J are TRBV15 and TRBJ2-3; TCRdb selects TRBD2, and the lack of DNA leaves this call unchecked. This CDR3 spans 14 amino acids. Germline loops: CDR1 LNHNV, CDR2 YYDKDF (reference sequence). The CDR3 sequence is CATTRDLERSTQYF.

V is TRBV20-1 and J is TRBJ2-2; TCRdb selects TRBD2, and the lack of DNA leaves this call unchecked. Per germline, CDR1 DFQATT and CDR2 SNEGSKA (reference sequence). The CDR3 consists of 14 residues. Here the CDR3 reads CSASGGAGTGELFF.

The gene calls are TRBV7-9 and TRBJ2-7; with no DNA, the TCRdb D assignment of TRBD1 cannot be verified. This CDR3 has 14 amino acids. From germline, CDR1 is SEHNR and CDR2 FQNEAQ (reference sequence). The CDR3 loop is CASSLAGAEYEQYF.

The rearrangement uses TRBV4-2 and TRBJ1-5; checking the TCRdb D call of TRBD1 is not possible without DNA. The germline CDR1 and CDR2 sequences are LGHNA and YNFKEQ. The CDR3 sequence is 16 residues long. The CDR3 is CASSQEDRGPNQPQHF.

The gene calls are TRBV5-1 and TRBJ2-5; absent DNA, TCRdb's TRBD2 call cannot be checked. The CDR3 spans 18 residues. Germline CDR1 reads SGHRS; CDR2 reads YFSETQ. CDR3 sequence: CASSLWSSGGALQETQYF.

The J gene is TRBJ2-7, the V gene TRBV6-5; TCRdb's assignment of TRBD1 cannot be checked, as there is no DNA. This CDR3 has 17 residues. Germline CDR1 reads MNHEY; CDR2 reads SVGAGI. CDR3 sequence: CASSSFVGQGTPYEQYF.

The CDR3 reads CASSPDRGAGDVQHF. The chain recombines TRBV18 with TRBJ1-5; TCRdb designates TRBD1, a call that cannot be tested without DNA. The CDR3 loop spans 15 amino acids. CDR1 KGHSH and CDR2 LQKENI come from the germline V gene.

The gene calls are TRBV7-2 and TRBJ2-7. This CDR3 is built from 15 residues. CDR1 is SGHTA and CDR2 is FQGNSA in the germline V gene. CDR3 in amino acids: CASSLTSADLYEQYF.

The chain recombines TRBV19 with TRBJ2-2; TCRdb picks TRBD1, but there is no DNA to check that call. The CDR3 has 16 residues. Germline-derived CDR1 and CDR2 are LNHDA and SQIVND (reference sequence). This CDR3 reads CASRMLTGAGTGELFF.

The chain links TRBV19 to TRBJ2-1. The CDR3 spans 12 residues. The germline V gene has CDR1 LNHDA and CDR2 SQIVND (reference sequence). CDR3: CASSIASSEQFF. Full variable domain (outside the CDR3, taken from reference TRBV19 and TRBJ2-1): DGGITQSPKYLFRKEGQNVTLSCEQNLNHDAMYWYRQDPGQGLRLIYYSQIVNDFQKGDIAEGYSVSREKKESFPLTVTSAQKNPTAFYLCASSIASSEQFFGPGTRLTVL.

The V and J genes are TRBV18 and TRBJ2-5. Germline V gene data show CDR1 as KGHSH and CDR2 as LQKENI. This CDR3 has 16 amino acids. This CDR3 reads CASSPLSAFPYETQYF.

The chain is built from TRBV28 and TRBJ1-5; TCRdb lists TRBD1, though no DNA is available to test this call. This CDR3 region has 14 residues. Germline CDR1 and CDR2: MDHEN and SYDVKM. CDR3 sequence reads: CASRPHRGNQPQHF. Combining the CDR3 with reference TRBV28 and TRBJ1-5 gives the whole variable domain DVKVTQSSRYLVKRTGEKVFLECVQDMDHENMFWYRQDPGLGLRLIYFSYDVKMKEKGDIPEGYSVSREKKERFSLILESASTNQTSMYLCASRPHRGNQPQHFGDGTRLSIL.

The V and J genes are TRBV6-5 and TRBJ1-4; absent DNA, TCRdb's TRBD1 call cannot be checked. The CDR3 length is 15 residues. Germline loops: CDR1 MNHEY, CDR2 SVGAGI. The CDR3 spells CASSYGGQGGEKLFF.